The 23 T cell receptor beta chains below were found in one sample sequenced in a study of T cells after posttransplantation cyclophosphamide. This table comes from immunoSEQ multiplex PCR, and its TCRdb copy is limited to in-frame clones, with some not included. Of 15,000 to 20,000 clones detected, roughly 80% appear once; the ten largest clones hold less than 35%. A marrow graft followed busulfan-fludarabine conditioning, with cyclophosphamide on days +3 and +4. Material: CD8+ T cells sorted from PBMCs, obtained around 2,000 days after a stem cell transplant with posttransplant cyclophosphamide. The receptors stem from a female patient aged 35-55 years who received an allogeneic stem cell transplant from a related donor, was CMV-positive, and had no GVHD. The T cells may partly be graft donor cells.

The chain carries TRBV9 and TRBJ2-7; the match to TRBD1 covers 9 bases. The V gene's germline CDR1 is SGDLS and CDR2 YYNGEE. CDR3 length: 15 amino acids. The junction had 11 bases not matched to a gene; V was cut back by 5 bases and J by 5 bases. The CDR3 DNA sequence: TGTGCCAGCAGTTTATATGGGACAGGGAGCAACGAGCAGTACTTC. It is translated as CASSLYGTGSNEQYF.

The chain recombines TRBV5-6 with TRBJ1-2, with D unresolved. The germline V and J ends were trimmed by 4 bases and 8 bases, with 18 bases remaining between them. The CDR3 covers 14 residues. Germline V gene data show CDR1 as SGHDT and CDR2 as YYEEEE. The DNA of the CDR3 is TGTGCCAGCAGCCTCGGGAATTTTGATCGGGGCTACACCTTC. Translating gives CASSLGNFDRGYTF.

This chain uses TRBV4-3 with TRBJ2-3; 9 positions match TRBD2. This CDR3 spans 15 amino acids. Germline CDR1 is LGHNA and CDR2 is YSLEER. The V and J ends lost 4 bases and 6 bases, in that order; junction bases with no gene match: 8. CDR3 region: CASSPRELAGDTQYF. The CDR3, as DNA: TGCGCCAGCAGCCCCAGGGAGCTAGCGGGGGATACGCAGTATTTT.

As DNA, the CDR3 is TGTGCCAGCAGCTGGTACTATCCGGACCCCCGGGAGGATAAAGCTTTCTTT. Translation: CASSWYYPDPREDKAFF. The chain joins TRBV5-4 to TRBJ1-1; no clear D gene. The CDR3 is 17 amino acids. Germline V gives CDR1 SGHNT, CDR2 YYREEE (reference sequence). V lost 3 bases and J 9 bases, leaving 27 bases between the germline ends.

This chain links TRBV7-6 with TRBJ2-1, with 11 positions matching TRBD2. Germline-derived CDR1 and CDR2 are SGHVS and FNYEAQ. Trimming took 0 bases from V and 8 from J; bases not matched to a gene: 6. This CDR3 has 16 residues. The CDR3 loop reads CASSLALAGGLDEQFF. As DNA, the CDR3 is TGTGCCAGCAGCTTAGCCTTAGCGGGGGGGCTTGATGAGCAGTTCTTC. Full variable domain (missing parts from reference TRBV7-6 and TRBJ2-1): GAGVSQSPRYKVTKRGQDVALRCDPISGHVSLYWYRQALGQGPEFLTYFNYEAQQDKSGLPNDRFSAERPEGSISTLTIQRTEQRDSAMYRCASSLALAGGLDEQFFGPGTRLTVL.

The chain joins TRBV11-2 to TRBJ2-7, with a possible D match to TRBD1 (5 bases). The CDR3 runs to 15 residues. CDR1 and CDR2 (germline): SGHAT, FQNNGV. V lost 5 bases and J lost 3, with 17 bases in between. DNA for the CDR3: TGTGCCAGCAGCACGTTAAACAGGCCATTCTACGAGCAGTACTTC. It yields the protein CASSTLNRPFYEQYF.

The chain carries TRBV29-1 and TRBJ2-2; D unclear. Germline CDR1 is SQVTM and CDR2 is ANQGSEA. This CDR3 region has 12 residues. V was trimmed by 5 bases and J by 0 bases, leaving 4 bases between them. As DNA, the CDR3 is TGCAGCGTTTCAGCGAACACCGGGGAGCTGTTTTTT. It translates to CSVSANTGELFF.

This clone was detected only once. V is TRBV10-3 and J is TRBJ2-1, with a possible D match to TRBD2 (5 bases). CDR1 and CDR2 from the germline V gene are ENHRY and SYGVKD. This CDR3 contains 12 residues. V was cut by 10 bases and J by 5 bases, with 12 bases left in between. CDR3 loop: CATAGVHNEQFF. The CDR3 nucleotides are TGTGCCACCGCGGGCGTCCACAATGAGCAGTTCTTC.

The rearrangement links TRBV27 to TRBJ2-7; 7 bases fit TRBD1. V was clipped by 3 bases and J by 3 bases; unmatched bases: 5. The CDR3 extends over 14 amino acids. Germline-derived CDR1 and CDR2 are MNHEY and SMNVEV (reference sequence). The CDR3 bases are TGTGCCAGCAGTTTTGGGACAGAAATCTACGAGCAGTACTTC. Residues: CASSFGTEIYEQYF.

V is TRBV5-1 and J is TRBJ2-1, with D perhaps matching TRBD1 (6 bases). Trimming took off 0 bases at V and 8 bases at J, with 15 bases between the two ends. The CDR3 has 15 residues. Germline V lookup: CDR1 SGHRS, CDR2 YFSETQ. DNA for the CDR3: TGCGCCAGCAGCTTGGACGCAGGGGAGATAGATGAGCAGTTCTTC. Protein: CASSLDAGEIDEQFF. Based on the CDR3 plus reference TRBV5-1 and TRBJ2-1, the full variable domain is KAGVTQTPRYLIKTRGQQVTLSCSPISGHRSVSWYQQTPGQGLQFLFEYFSETQRNKGNFPGRFSGRQFSNSRSEMNVSTLELGDSALYLCASSLDAGEIDEQFFGPGTRLTVL.

The CDR3, as DNA: TGCGCCAGCAGCCCGGGGGCAGATACGCAGTATTTT. Its protein is CASSPGADTQYF. The rearrangement links TRBV5-1 to TRBJ2-3, with D tentatively TRBD2 (6 bases). Germline V gene data show CDR1 as SGHRS and CDR2 as YFSETQ. There are 12 residues in the CDR3. The germline V and J ends were trimmed by 4 bases and 4 bases, with 7 bases remaining between them.

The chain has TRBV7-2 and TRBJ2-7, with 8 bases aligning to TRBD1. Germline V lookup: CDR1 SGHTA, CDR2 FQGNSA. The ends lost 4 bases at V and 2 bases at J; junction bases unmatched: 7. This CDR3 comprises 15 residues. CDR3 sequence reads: CASSSRGQATYEQYF. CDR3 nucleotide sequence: TGTGCCAGCAGCTCCCGGGGACAGGCGACCTACGAGCAGTACTTC.

The CDR3 loop is CASSYSTGVYDGYTF. Here the CDR3 DNA reads TGTGCCAGCAGTTACTCGACAGGGGTCTACGATGGCTACACCTTC. This rearrangement joins TRBV6-5 to TRBJ1-2; 8 bases line up with TRBD1. This CDR3 is 15 amino acids long. Germline V gene sequence: CDR1 MNHEY, CDR2 SVGAGI. The V and J ends lost 0 bases and 6 bases, in that order; junction bases with no gene match: 6.

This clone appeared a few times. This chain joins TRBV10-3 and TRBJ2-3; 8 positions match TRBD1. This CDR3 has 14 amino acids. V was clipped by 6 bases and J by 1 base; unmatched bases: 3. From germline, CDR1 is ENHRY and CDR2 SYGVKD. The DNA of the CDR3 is TGTGCCATCAGCACGGGACAGGGCACAGATACGCAGTATTTT. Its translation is CAISTGQGTDTQYF.

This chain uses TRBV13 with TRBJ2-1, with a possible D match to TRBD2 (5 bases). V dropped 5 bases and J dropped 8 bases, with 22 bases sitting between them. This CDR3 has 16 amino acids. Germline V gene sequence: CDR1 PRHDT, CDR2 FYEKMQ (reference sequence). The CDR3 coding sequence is TGTGCCAGCAGCCCGGCTTACGGGGTATCGAGGTATGAGCAGTTCTTC. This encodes CASSPAYGVSRYEQFF.

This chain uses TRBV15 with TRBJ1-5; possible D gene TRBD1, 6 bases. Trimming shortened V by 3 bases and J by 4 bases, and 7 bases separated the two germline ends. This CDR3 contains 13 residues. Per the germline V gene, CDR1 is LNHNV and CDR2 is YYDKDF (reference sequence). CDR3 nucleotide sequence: TGTGCCACCAGCAGGCAGGGGAATCAGCCCCAGCATTTT. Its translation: CATSRQGNQPQHF.

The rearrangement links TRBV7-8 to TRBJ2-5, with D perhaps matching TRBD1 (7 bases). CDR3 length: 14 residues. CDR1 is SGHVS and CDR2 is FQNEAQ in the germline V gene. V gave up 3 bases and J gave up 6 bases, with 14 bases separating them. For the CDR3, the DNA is TGTGCCAGCAGCTTGGCCAGGGGGGTGAAGACCCAGTACTTC. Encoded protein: CASSLARGVKTQYF.

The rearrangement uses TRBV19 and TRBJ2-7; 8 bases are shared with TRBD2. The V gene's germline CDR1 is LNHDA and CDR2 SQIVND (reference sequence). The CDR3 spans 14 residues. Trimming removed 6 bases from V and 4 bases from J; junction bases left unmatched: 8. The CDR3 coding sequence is TGTGCCAGTAGGTTCACTAGCGGCTCGTACGAGCAGTACTTC. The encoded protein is CASRFTSGSYEQYF. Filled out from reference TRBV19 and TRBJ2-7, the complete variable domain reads DGGITQSPKYLFRKEGQNVTLSCEQNLNHDAMYWYRQDPGQGLRLIYYSQIVNDFQKGDIAEGYSVSREKKESFPLTVTSAQKNPTAFYLCASRFTSGSYEQYFGPGTRLTVT.

The CDR3 DNA sequence: TGTGCCAGCAGCTTAGCGGGGAGTTCCTATAATTCACCCCTCCACTTT. It yields the protein CASSLAGSSYNSPLHF. The rearrangement joins TRBV13 to TRBJ1-6; D not resolved. The CDR3 is made up of 16 amino acids. Germline V gene lookup returns CDR1 PRHDT and CDR2 FYEKMQ (reference sequence). V was clipped by 1 base and J by 1 base, with 8 bases between them. The full variable domain, in which reference TRBV13 and TRBJ1-6 provide the parts outside the CDR3, is AAGVIQSPRHLIKEKRETATLKCYPIPRHDTVYWYQQGPGQDPQFLISFYEKMQSDKGSIPDRFSAQQFSDYHSELNMSSLELGDSALYFCASSLAGSSYNSPLHFGNGTRLTVT.

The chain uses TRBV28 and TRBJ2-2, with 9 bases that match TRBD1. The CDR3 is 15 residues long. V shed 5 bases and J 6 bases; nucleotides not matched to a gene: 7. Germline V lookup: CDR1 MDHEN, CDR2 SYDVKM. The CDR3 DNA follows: TGTGCCAGCAGTCCGGGGACAGGGTTTTCCGGGGAGCTGTTTTTT. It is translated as CASSPGTGFSGELFF. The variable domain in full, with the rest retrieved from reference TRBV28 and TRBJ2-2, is DVKVTQSSRYLVKRTGEKVFLECVQDMDHENMFWYRQDPGLGLRLIYFSYDVKMKEKGDIPEGYSVSREKKERFSLILESASTNQTSMYLCASSPGTGFSGELFFGEGSRLTVL.

The CDR3 sequence: CASSEAHTGINYEQYF. The CDR3 coding sequence is TGTGCCAGCAGTGAAGCGCACACGGGGATAAACTACGAGCAGTACTTC. The rearrangement joins TRBV7-9 to TRBJ2-7, with D possibly TRBD2 on 5 matching bases. CDR3 size: 16 residues. V was clipped by 6 bases and J by 3 bases, with 21 bases between them. Looked up from germline, CDR1 is SEHNR and CDR2 is FQNEAQ (reference sequence).

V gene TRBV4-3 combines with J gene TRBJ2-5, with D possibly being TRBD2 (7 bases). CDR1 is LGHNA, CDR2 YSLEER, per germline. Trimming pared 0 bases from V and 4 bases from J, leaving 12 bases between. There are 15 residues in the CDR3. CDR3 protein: CASSQDTGRGETQYF. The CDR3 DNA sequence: TGCGCCAGCAGCCAAGATACAGGGAGGGGAGAGACCCAGTACTTC.

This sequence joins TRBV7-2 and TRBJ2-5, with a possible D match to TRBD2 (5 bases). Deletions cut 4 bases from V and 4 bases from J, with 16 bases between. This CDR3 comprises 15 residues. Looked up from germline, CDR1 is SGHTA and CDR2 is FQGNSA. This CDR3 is CASSSDSGEGETQYF. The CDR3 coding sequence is TGTGCCAGCAGCTCCGACTCGGGTGAGGGAGAGACCCAGTACTTC.